Below, one TCR beta chain is given with its context. Its antigen remains unidentified. Base qualities are not recorded, but no much larger clone differs from it by a single base. CDR1 and CDR2, per the germline V gene (reference sequence), are WNHNN and SYGVQD. Between the V and J ends, shortened by 10 bases and 1 base respectively, the junction contains 13 bases. From the cysteine up to the phenylalanine, the CDR3 has a length of 13 residues. Solely the CDR3 DNA is kept, with 39 bases framed from the first base. Focal radiation therapy combined with CTLA-4 blockade (ipilimumab) was tested in patients with chemo-refractory metastatic non-small-cell lung cancer. Libraries were prepared through the immunoSEQ multiplex PCR assay. Drawn from immuneACCESS, this table holds only the in-frame rearrangements with V and J called that TCRdb kept. Clones are partly lost; checked studies trace under half to an unresolved V gene and leave the rest unexplained. The sample contains 95,000 to 150,000 clones, approximately 90% of them found a single time. Together, the top ten hold 6.9% of the sample.

The data were taken from a study of radiotherapy plus CTLA-4 blockade in lung cancer (dated by TCRdb to 2016 to 2019). Background for the entire study: Objective responses occurred in roughly a sixth of enrolled patients, and 30% to 35% achieved disease control.

Points the paper makes about the study in general: TCR clones derived from tumors expanded in peripheral blood after treatment with radiotherapy and ipilimumab. The strongest predictors of response were reported to be early dynamic shifts in blood T cell clones along with a rise in serum interferon-beta following radiation.

Recombination joined TRBV10-1 with TRBJ1-1, with a weak D call of TRBD1 (5 bases match). This specimen was peripheral blood, taken from a patient treated with radiotherapy plus ipilimumab. This TCR derives from a human donor with non-small cell lung cancer that progressed on radiotherapy plus ipilimumab. The nucleotides read TGCGCCAACAAAGTGGGGGAGAACACTGAAGCTTTCTTT. This is translated as CANKVGENTEAFF.